One and the same sample provided the 28 T cell receptor beta chains below, sequenced in a study of T cell responses to AZD1222 COVID-19 vaccine. Generated by immunoSEQ multiplex PCR, the TCRdb table keeps only in-frame clones and is missing some. The repertoire consists of under 100,000 clones, with roughly 90% occurring once and the leading ten covering less than 3%. Sequences were derived from peripheral blood, sampled on day 0 of AZD1222 vaccination. Receptor source: an adult in good health.

The chain employs TRBV7-2 and TRBJ1-5; the D gene is possibly TRBD1 (5 bases). CDR1 is SGHTA, CDR2 FQGNSA, per germline. The CDR3 is 14 residues long. With 2 bases removed from V and 6 bases from J, the gap between germline ends came to 11 bases. The CDR3 region is CASSLTAGIQPQHF. CDR3 coding DNA: TGTGCCAGCAGCTTAACGGCAGGGATTCAGCCCCAGCATTTT.

About this clone itself: In the same sample, other DNA sequences code for this CDR3. The J gene is TRBJ2-7, the V gene TRBV11-2, with D unclear. In germline, CDR1 is SGHAT, CDR2 FQNNGV. V lost 1 base and J lost 0, with 7 bases in between. The CDR3 extends over 14 amino acids. The chain's CDR3 is CASSLGFSSYEQYF. Here the CDR3 DNA reads TGTGCCAGCAGCTTAGGGTTTAGCTCCTACGAGCAGTACTTC.

The V call is TRBV2, the J call TRBJ1-2; 7 nucleotides match TRBD1. Germline-derived CDR1 and CDR2 are SNHLY and FYNNEI. With 7 bases clipped from V and 4 bases from J, the junction kept 6 bases outside the gene matches. The CDR3 consists of 13 residues. CDR3 sequence (DNA): TGTGCCAGCATTGCAGGGGGTAGCTATGGCTACACCTTC. This codes for CASIAGGSYGYTF. Variable domain in full (rest from reference TRBV2 and TRBJ1-2): EPEVTQTPSHQVTQMGQEVILRCVPISNHLYFYWYRQILGQKVEFLVSFYNNEISEKSEIFDDQFSVERPDGSNFTLKIRSTKLEDSAMYFCASIAGGSYGYTFGSGTRLTVV.

The rearrangement links TRBV7-2 to TRBJ2-2; 8 nucleotides agree with TRBD1. J lost 1 base, V lost 4 bases, and 2 bases had no gene match. There are 15 residues in the CDR3. Germline CDR1 is SGHTA and CDR2 is FQGNSA. The CDR3 nucleotides read TGTGCCAGCAGCTCGGACAGGGTGAACACCGGGGAGCTGTTTTTT. This translates into CASSSDRVNTGELFF.

The chain uses TRBV11-1 and TRBJ1-2; TRBD1 is a possible D gene (5 bases). V lost 6 bases to trimming and J lost 0 bases, with 14 bases between them. CDR3 size: 15 residues. Germline V gene lookup returns CDR1 SGHAT and CDR2 FQDESV (reference sequence). The CDR3 here is CASRPGTAANYGYTF. The CDR3 nucleotides are TGTGCCAGCAGACCCGGGACCGCAGCTAACTATGGCTACACCTTC.

The table lists this clone with a few counts. This chain joins TRBV28 and TRBJ2-7; D may be TRBD1 (6 bases). The CDR3 is 13 amino acids. V was pared by 5 bases and J by 3 bases, with 11 bases between. Looked up from germline, CDR1 is MDHEN and CDR2 is SYDVKM. CDR3 coding DNA: TGTGCCAGCAGTCCCCGGACAGACTACGAGCAGTACTTC. This translates into CASSPRTDYEQYF. Together with reference TRBV28 and TRBJ2-7, the CDR3 gives the full variable domain: DVKVTQSSRYLVKRTGEKVFLECVQDMDHENMFWYRQDPGLGLRLIYFSYDVKMKEKGDIPEGYSVSREKKERFSLILESASTNQTSMYLCASSPRTDYEQYFGPGTRLTVT.

The gene calls are TRBV27 and TRBJ1-5; no clear D gene. The V gene lost 2 bases and the J gene lost 2 bases, with 10 bases spanning the gap. This CDR3 contains 15 residues. CDR1 and CDR2 from the germline V gene are MNHEY and SMNVEV (reference sequence). CDR3 in DNA: TGTGCCAGCAGTTTAGAGGGCCCGGGCAATCAGCCCCAGCATTTT. It encodes CASSLEGPGNQPQHF.

The chain couples TRBV18 to TRBJ2-3; 8 nucleotides match TRBD2. Losses at the gene ends were 2 bases for V and 7 bases for J; bases not matched to a gene: 8. The length of the CDR3 is 15 residues. Germline CDR1 and CDR2: KGHSH and LQKENI. The DNA for the CDR3 is TGTGCCAGCTCACCAGGGACTAGTGTCTGGTATACGCAGTATTTT. The encoded protein is CASSPGTSVWYTQYF. Supplemented by reference TRBV18 and TRBJ2-3, the full variable domain reads NAGVMQNPRHLVRRRGQEARLRCSPMKGHSHVYWYRQLPEEGLKFMVYLQKENIIDESGMPKERFSAEFPKEGPSILRIQQVVRGDSAAYFCASSPGTSVWYTQYFGPGTRLTVL.

The CDR3, as DNA: TGTGCCAGCAGTGAAGGGGGGCTGATCTACGAGCAGTACTTC. This translates into CASSEGGLIYEQYF. The chain combines TRBV2 with TRBJ2-7; D is perhaps TRBD1 (6 bases). V was pared by 1 base and J by 3 bases, with 10 bases between. The germline CDR1 and CDR2 sequences are SNHLY and FYNNEI. The CDR3 spans 14 residues.

The chain employs TRBV19 and TRBJ1-1; 7 positions agree with TRBD1. The CDR3 sequence is 13 residues long. Germline CDR1 reads LNHDA; CDR2 reads SQIVND (reference sequence). Losses at the gene ends were 4 bases for V and 9 bases for J; bases not matched to a gene: 8. The CDR3, as DNA: TGTGCCAGTAGTACACTGACAGGGCTTAAAGCTTTCTTT. Translated, it gives CASSTLTGLKAFF. Supplemented by reference TRBV19 and TRBJ1-1, the full variable domain reads DGGITQSPKYLFRKEGQNVTLSCEQNLNHDAMYWYRQDPGQGLRLIYYSQIVNDFQKGDIAEGYSVSREKKESFPLTVTSAQKNPTAFYLCASSTLTGLKAFFGQGTRLTVV.

This chain joins TRBV5-1 and TRBJ1-2; no clear D. Germline CDR1 is SGHRS and CDR2 is YFSETQ. The V and J ends lost 0 bases and 5 bases respectively, with 14 bases between them. The CDR3 is 15 amino acids. The CDR3 loop is CASSLGVPGGYGYTF. The CDR3 nucleotides are TGCGCCAGCAGCTTGGGTGTCCCAGGAGGGTATGGCTACACCTTC.

This clone came up once. The rearrangement uses TRBV28 and TRBJ2-7, with TRBD2 as a possible D gene (5 bases). V was pared by 1 base and J by 5 bases, with 24 bases between. The CDR3 sequence is 18 residues long. The germline CDR1 and CDR2 sequences are MDHEN and SYDVKM. CDR3 sequence: CASSLFIEVSGSGNEQYF. The CDR3 DNA follows: TGTGCCAGCAGTTTATTCATCGAGGTTTCGGGGAGTGGCAACGAGCAGTACTTC.

V and J are TRBV3-1 (or the pseudogene TRBV3-2) and TRBJ1-3; 7 bases align to TRBD1. J lost 15 bases, V lost 1 base, and 6 bases had no gene match. The CDR3 length is 12 residues. Per germline, CDR1 LGHDT and CDR2 YNNKEL (reference sequence). The CDR3 coding sequence is TGTGCCAGCAGCCAAGGACGCGACAGGGAATATTTT. Its protein is CASSQGRDREYF.

The genes are TRBV4-1 and TRBJ2-2; either TRBD1 or TRBD2 may supply D (5 bases each). This CDR3 contains 20 residues. V was pared by 2 bases and J by 3 bases, with 25 bases between. Germline V gene data show CDR1 as MGHRA and CDR2 as YSYEKL. The CDR3 is CASSQPRGGHNLIDTGELFF. CDR3 DNA: TGCGCCAGCAGCCAACCGAGGGGCGGACACAACTTAATAGACACCGGGGAGCTGTTTTTT.

J is TRBJ2-7 and V is TRBV5-5; D might be TRBD1 (6 bases). The V end lost 3 bases, the J end lost 5 bases, and 15 bases lay between the germline ends. The CDR3 consists of 14 residues. Germline CDR1 SGHKS, CDR2 YYEKEE (reference sequence). The CDR3 DNA follows: TGTGCCAGCAGCTATCCGGGACAAGAAGACGAGCAGTACTTC. Protein: CASSYPGQEDEQYF.

The chain employs TRBV7-8 and TRBJ2-1; 7 positions match TRBD1. Per the germline V gene, CDR1 is SGHVS and CDR2 is FQNEAQ. Trimming at V came to 3 bases and at J to 12 bases, leaving 11 bases not matched to a gene. This CDR3 has 14 residues. DNA for the CDR3: TGTGCCAGCAGCTTCAACGCTGGTACAGGGGCGCAGTTCTTC. Translating it yields CASSFNAGTGAQFF.

The chain carries TRBV7-2 and TRBJ2-7; TRBD2 might be the D (6 bases). The CDR3 runs to 16 residues. CDR1 is SGHTA, CDR2 FQGNSA, per germline. V lost 6 bases to trimming and J lost 5 bases, with 23 bases between them. This CDR3 reads CASSRGRWGPGHEQYF. CDR3 DNA sequence: TGTGCCAGCAGTAGAGGGAGGTGGGGCCCGGGGCACGAGCAGTACTTC.

This clone was observed once. The chain has TRBV7-9 and TRBJ1-4, with D hard to call. The CDR3 totals 14 residues. The V gene lost 6 bases and the J gene lost 0 bases, with 8 bases spanning the gap. CDR1 is SEHNR and CDR2 is FQNEAQ in the germline V gene (reference sequence). The chain's CDR3 is CASSYVSTNEKLFF. DNA of the CDR3: TGTGCCAGCAGTTATGTATCAACTAATGAAAAACTGTTTTTT.

This chain uses TRBV5-4 with TRBJ2-1; 8 nucleotides match TRBD1. There are 13 residues in the CDR3. J was trimmed by 9 bases and V by 4 bases; bases with no gene match: 6. In germline, CDR1 is SGHNT, CDR2 YYREEE (reference sequence). The CDR3 sequence is CASSPPDRVEQFF. The DNA of the CDR3 is TGTGCCAGCAGCCCGCCGGACAGGGTTGAGCAGTTCTTC.

The rearrangement joins TRBV6-2 or TRBV6-3 to TRBJ1-1; no clear D. The CDR3 sequence is 14 residues long. V dropped 5 bases and J dropped 4 bases, with 14 bases sitting between them. CDR1 is MNHEY, CDR2 SVGEGT, per germline. The CDR3 nucleotides read TGTGCCAGCAGTCGCCCCGGGGTTGGCACTGAAGCTTTCTTT. Translating gives CASSRPGVGTEAFF.

The J gene is TRBJ2-1, the V gene TRBV28; TRBD1 aligns across 8 bases. The CDR3 is 14 residues long. The V and J ends lost 2 bases and 5 bases, in that order; junction bases with no gene match: 2. Germline V gene lookup returns CDR1 MDHEN and CDR2 SYDVKM. The CDR3 DNA reads TGTGCCAGCAGTTTAACAGGGGGTAACAATGAGCAGTTCTTC. Translated, it gives CASSLTGGNNEQFF.

The chain employs TRBV28 and TRBJ1-4, with D uncertain. This CDR3 has 16 amino acids. Trimming shortened V by 1 base and J by 3 bases, and 12 bases separated the two germline ends. Germline lookup yields CDR1 MDHEN and CDR2 SYDVKM. CDR3 in amino acids: CASSLLVASANEKLFF. CDR3 sequence (DNA): TGTGCCAGCAGTTTATTGGTGGCCTCAGCTAATGAAAAACTGTTTTTT.

The chain links TRBV28 to TRBJ1-5; possible D gene TRBD1, 5 bases. CDR3 length: 16 amino acids. The V gene's germline CDR1 is MDHEN and CDR2 SYDVKM. With 0 bases removed from V and 3 bases from J, the gap between germline ends came to 12 bases. CDR3 bases: TGTGCCAGCAGTTTATGGTCAGGGTCGGACAATCAGCCCCAGCATTTT. It yields the protein CASSLWSGSDNQPQHF.

The chain is built from TRBV7-2 and TRBJ1-2, with D hard to call. CDR3 length: 16 residues. The germline gives CDR1 SGHTA, CDR2 FQGNSA. V was pared by 2 bases and J by 0 bases, with 13 bases between. The CDR3, as DNA: TGTGCCAGCAGCTTATACCGGACGGAAACTAACTATGGCTACACCTTC. Translating it yields CASSLYRTETNYGYTF.

This chain uses TRBV12-3 or TRBV12-4 with TRBJ1-1; no firm D call. V was clipped by 10 bases and J by 3 bases, with 15 bases between them. The CDR3 covers 13 residues. The CDR3 nucleotides are TGTGCCACCTTGTTTAGGGTCGACACTGAAGCTTTCTTT. This gives the protein CATLFRVDTEAFF.

Turning to this clone: Mismatch with germline at one junction end may stem from a read error. The rearrangement links TRBV6-5 to TRBJ1-6; TRBD1 might be the D (6 bases). Germline lookup yields CDR1 MNHEY and CDR2 SVGAGI. CDR3 length: 13 amino acids. The CDR3 is CGSTRTEQSPLHF. CDR3 DNA sequence: TGTGGCAGCACTAGGACAGAACAATCACCCCTCCACTTT.

The gene calls are TRBV20-1 and TRBJ1-1; possible D gene TRBD1, 5 bases. Germline CDR1 reads DFQATT; CDR2 reads SNEGSKA (reference sequence). CDR3 size: 11 residues. In DNA form, the CDR3 reads TGCACCCCCGGGGGGAGGACTGAAGCTTTCTTT. Translating it yields CTPGGRTEAFF.

The V call is TRBV28, the J call TRBJ1-4, with 7 nucleotides matching TRBD1. There are 14 residues in the CDR3. Germline V CDR1 and CDR2: MDHEN, SYDVKM. The J segment lost 5 bases and the V segment lost 6 bases, leaving 6 bases of the junction unmatched. CDR3 region: CASSLTGINEKLFF. CDR3 coding DNA: TGTGCCAGCAGCCTGACAGGGATAAATGAAAAACTGTTTTTT.